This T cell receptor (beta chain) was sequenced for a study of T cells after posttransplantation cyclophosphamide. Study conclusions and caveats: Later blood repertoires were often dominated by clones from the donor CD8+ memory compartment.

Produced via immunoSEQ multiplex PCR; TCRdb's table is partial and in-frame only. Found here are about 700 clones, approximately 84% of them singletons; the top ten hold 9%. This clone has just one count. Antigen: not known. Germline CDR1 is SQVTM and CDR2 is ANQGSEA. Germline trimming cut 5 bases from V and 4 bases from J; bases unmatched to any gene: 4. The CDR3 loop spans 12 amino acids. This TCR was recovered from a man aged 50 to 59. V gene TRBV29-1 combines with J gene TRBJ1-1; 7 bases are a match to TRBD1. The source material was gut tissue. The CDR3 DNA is TGCAGCGTTCTCAGGGGGGCCACTGAAGCTTTCTTT. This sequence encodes CSVLRGATEAFF. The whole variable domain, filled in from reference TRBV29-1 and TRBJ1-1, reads SAVISQKPSRDICQRGTSLTIQCQVDSQVTMMFWYRQQPGQSLTLIATANQGSEATYESGFVIDKFPISRPNLTFSTLTVSNMSPEDSSIYLCSVLRGATEAFFGQGTRLTVV.